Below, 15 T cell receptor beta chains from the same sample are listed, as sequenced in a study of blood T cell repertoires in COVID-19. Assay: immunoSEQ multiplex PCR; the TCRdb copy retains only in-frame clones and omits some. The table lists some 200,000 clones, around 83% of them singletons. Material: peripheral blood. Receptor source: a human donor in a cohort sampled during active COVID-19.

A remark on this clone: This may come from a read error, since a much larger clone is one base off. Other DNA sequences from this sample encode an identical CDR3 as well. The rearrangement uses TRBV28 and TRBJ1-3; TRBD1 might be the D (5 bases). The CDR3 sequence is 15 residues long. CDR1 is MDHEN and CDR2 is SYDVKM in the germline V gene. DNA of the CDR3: TGTGCCAGCAGTTCTGGGGGAGGATCTGGAAACACTATATATTTT. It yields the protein CASSSGGGSGNTIYF.

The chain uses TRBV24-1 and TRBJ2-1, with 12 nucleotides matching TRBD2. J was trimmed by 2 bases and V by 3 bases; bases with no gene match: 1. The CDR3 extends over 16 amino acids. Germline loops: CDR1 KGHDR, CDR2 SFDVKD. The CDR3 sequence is CATSDGLAGTYNEQFF. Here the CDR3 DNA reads TGTGCCACCAGTGATGGACTAGCGGGGACCTACAATGAGCAGTTCTTC.

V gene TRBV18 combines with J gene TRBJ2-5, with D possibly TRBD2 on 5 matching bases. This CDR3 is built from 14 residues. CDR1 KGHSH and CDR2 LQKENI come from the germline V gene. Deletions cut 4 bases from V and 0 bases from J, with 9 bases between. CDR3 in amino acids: CASSRDGNQETQYF. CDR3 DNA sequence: TGTGCCAGCTCACGTGACGGGAACCAAGAGACCCAGTACTTC.

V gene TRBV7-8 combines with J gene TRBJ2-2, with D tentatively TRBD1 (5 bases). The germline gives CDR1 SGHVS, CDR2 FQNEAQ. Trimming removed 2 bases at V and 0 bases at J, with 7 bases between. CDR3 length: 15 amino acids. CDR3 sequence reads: CASSLYRTNTGELFF. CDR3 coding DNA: TGTGCCAGCAGCTTATACAGGACGAACACCGGGGAGCTGTTTTTT.

CDR3 sequence: CASSPRQGLGADTQYF. DNA of the CDR3: TGTGCCAGCAGCCCACGACAGGGCCTTGGGGCAGATACGCAGTATTTT. This rearrangement joins TRBV7-2 to TRBJ2-3; 7 positions match TRBD1. The V gene's germline CDR1 is SGHTA and CDR2 FQGNSA. V was clipped by 5 bases and J by 4 bases; unmatched bases: 12. The CDR3 sequence is 16 residues long. Full variable domain (remainder filled in from reference TRBV7-2 and TRBJ2-3): GAGVSQSPSNKVTEKGKDVELRCDPISGHTALYWYRQSLGQGLEFLIYFQGNSAPDKSGLPSDRFSAERTGGSVSTLTIQRTQQEDSAVYLCASSPRQGLGADTQYFGPGTRLTVL.

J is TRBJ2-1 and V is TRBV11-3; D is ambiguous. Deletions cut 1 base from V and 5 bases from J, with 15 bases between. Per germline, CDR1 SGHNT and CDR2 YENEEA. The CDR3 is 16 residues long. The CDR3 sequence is CASSLVNSKDDNEQFF. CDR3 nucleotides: TGTGCCAGCAGCTTAGTAAACAGTAAAGACGACAATGAGCAGTTCTTC.

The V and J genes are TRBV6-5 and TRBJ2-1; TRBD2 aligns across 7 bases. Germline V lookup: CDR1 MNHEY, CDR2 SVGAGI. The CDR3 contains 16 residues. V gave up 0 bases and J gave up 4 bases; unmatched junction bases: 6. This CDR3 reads CASSYSAGVKYNEQFF. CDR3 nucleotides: TGTGCCAGCAGTTACTCGGCGGGAGTAAAGTACAATGAGCAGTTCTTC.

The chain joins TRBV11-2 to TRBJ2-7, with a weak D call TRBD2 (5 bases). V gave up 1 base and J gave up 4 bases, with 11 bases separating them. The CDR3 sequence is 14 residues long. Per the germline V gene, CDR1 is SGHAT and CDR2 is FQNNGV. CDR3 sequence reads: CASSLVASRYEQYF. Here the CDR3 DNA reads TGTGCCAGCAGCTTAGTGGCTAGCAGGTACGAGCAGTACTTC.

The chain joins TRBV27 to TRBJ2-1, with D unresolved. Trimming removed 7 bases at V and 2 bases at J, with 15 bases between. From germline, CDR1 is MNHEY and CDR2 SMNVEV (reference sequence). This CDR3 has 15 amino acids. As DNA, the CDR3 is TGTGCCAGCAACCCTACCCATGCTACCTACAATGAGCAGTTCTTC. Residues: CASNPTHATYNEQFF.

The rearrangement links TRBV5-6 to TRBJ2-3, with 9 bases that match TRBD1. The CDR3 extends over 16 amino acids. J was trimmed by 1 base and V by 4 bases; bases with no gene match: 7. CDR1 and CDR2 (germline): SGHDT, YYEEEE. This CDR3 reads CASSPGRDRGTDTQYF. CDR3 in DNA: TGTGCCAGCAGCCCGGGGAGGGACAGGGGCACAGATACGCAGTATTTT.

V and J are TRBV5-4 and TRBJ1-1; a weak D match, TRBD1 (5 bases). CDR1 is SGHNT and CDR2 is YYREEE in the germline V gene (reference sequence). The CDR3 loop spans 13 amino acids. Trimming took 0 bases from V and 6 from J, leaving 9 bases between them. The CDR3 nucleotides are TGTGCCAGCAGCTTGGCCAGGGCGGCTGAAGCTTTCTTT. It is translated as CASSLARAAEAFF.

Written as DNA, the CDR3 is TGTGCCAGCTCACCACTGGCGACGACAGGGCGCAGGAACACTGAAGCTTTCTTT. Amino acids: CASSPLATTGRRNTEAFF. The rearrangement uses TRBV18 and TRBJ1-1; 7 nucleotides match TRBD1. This CDR3 is built from 18 residues. Germline CDR1 KGHSH, CDR2 LQKENI. V dropped 1 base and J dropped 1; count of bases not matched to a gene: 12.

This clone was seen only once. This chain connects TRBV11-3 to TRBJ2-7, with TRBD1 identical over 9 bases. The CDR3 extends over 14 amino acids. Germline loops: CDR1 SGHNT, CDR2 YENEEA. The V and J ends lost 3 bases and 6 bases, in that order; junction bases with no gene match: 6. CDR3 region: CASSLRTGESEQYF. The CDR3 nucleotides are TGTGCCAGCAGCTTGAGGACAGGGGAGAGCGAGCAGTACTTC.

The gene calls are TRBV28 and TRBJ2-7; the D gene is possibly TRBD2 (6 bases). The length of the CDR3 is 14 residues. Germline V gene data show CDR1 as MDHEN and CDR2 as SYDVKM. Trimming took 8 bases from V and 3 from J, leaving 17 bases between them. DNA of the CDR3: TGTGCCAGCTTACGTCCGGGACTGTACTACGAGCAGTACTTC. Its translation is CASLRPGLYYEQYF. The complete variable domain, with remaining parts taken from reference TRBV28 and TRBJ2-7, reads DVKVTQSSRYLVKRTGEKVFLECVQDMDHENMFWYRQDPGLGLRLIYFSYDVKMKEKGDIPEGYSVSREKKERFSLILESASTNQTSMYLCASLRPGLYYEQYFGPGTRLTVT.

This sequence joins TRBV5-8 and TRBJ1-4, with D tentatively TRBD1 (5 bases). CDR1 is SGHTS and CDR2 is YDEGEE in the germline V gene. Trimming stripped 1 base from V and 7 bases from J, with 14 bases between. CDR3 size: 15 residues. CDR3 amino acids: CASSLWQGGGEKLFF. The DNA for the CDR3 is TGTGCCAGCAGCTTGTGGCAGGGAGGAGGTGAAAAACTGTTTTTT. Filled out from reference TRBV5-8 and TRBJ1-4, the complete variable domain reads EAGVTQSPTHLIKTRGQQATLRCSPISGHTSVYWYQQALGLGLQFLLWYDEGEERNRGNFPPRFSGRQFPNYSSELNVNALELEDSALYLCASSLWQGGGEKLFFGSGTQLSVL.